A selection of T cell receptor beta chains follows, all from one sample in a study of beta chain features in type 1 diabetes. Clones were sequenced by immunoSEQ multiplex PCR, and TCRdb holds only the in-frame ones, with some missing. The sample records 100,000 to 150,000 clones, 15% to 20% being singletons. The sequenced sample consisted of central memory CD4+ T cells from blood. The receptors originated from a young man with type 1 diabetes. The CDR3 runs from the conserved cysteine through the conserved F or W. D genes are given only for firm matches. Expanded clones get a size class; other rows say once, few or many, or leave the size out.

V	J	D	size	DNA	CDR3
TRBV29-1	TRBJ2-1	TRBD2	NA	TGCAGCGTTGTGGCTAGCGGGACGGGTTGGGGTGAGCAGTTCTTC	CSVVASGTGWGEQFF
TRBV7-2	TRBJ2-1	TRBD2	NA	TGTGCCAGCAGCGTCTCGCGGGAGAATGAGCAGTTCTTC	CASSVSRENEQFF
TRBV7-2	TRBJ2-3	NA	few	TGTGCCAGCAGCTTAGCTAGGCCGGATACGCAGTATTTT	CASSLARPDTQYF
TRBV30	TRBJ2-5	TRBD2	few	TGTGCCTACTTAGCGGGACAAGAGACCCAGTACTTC	CAYLAGQETQYF
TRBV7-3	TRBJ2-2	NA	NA	TGTGCCAGCAGCTTAGAGTTCGACAGGCTCGATGGTGACACCGGGGAGCTGTTTTTT	CASSLEFDRLDGDTGELFF
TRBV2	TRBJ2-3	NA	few	TGTGCCACCACCAAGGGACTCGCGGGGGATACGCAGTATTTT	CATTKGLAGDTQYF
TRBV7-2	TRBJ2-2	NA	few	TGTGCCAGCAGCTCCGACTCTACGAACACCGGGGAGCTGTTTTTT	CASSSDSTNTGELFF
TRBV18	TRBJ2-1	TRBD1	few	TGTGCCAGCTCACCGAGTTGGCAGGGGGACAATGAGCAGTTCTTC	CASSPSWQGDNEQFF
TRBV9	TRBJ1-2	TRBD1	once	TGTGCCAGCAGCGTGACAGGGTCTTACTATGGCTACACCTTC	CASSVTGSYYGYTF
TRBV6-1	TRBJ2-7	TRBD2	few	TGTGCCACACGATCTAGCGGGAGGGACGGCGAGCAGTACTTC	CATRSSGRDGEQYF
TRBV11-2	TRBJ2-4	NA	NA	TGTGCCAGCAGCTTAGATTTGAAGCCGACCCCCCACATTCAGTACTTC	CASSLDLKPTPHIQYF
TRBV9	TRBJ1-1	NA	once	TGTGCCAGCAGCCTAGCGGGGAACACTGAAGCTTTCTTT	CASSLAGNTEAFF
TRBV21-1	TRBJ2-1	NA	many	TGTGCCAGCAGCCCTCTGAGACTAGCTAGGCACAATGAGCAGTTCTTC	CASSPLRLARHNEQFF
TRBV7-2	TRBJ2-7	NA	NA	TGTGCCAGCAGCTTAGCCCAGGACCGCGAGCAGTACTTC	CASSLAQDREQYF
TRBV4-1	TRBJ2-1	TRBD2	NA	TGCGCCAGCAGCCAAGCCCTTCAGCGGGAGATCCACAATGAGCAGTTCTTC	CASSQALQREIHNEQFF
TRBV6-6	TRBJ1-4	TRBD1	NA	TGTGCCAGCGGCCCCTTAGGGGGCGAAAAACTGTTTTTT	CASGPLGGEKLFF
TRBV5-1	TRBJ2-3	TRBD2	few	TGCGCCAGCAGCTTGGTTAGCGGGGGTGCAGATACGCAGTATTTT	CASSLVSGGADTQYF
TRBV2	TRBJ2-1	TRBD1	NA	TGTGCCAGCACTGCAGGGGGAAGTTTTTACAATGAGCAGTTCTTC	CASTAGGSFYNEQFF
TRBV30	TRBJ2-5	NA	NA	TGTGCCTGGAGTGTTAAGGCTAGCCAAGAGACCCAGTACTTC	CAWSVKASQETQYF
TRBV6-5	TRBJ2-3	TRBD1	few	TGTGCCAGCAGTTCACAGGGGGCGACAGATACGCAGTATTTT	CASSSQGATDTQYF
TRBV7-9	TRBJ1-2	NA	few	TGTGCCAGCAGCGCAGATAGAACAGGCTATGGCTACACCTTC	CASSADRTGYGYTF
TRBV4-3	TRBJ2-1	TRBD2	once	TGCGCCAGCAGCCAAGATTCCCGGGGGGGCCGCGAGCAGTTCTTC	CASSQDSRGGREQFF
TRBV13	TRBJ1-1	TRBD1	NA	TGTGCCAGCAGCCCACGACCCGGGACAGCAGACACTGAAGCTTTCTTT	CASSPRPGTADTEAFF
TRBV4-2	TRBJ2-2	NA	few	TGTGCCAGCAGCCAAACAGGGACCGGGGAGCTGTTTTTT	CASSQTGTGELFF
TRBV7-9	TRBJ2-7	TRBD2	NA	TGTGCCAGCAGCTTGCGGGAGGTTTCCTACGAGCAGTACTTC	CASSLREVSYEQYF
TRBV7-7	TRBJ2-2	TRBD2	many	TGTGCTAGCAGCTTAGCGCCGGGACTAGCGACCGGGGAGCTGTTTTTT	CASSLAPGLATGELFF
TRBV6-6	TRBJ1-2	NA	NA	TGTGCCAGCAGTTACTCGAGATATAACTATGGCTACACCTTC	CASSYSRYNYGYTF
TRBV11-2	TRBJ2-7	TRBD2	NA	TGTGCCAGCAGCTTTCCCGATAGCGGGGGCCTCTACGAGCAGTACTTC	CASSFPDSGGLYEQYF
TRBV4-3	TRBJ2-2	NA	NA	TGCGCCAGCAGCCATGAATGGCCCCGGGGATCAGACACCGGGGAGCTGTTTTTT	CASSHEWPRGSDTGELFF
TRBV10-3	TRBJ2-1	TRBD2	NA	TGTGCCATCAAGGAACGACAGACTAGCTATGAGCAGTTCTTC	CAIKERQTSYEQFF
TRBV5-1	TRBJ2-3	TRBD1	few	TGCGCCAGCTCCCAACAGGGGGCAGGAGATACGCAGTATTTT	CASSQQGAGDTQYF
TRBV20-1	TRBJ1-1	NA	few	TGCAGTGCTAGGAGGGGAGATGAAGCTTTCTTT	CSARRGDEAFF
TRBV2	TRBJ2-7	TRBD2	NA	TGTGCCAGCACTCGACTAGCGGGAGGGCGGGGCGAGCAGTACTTC	CASTRLAGGRGEQYF
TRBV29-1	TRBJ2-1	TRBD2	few	TGCAGCGCCTACAAGCTGGGGGGGTACAATGAGCAGTTCTTC	CSAYKLGGYNEQFF
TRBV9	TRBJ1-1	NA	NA	TGTGCCAGCAGCGTGGGACCGACTAACACTGAAGCTTTCTTT	CASSVGPTNTEAFF
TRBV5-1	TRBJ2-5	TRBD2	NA	TGCGCCAGCAGCTCCGGGACTAGCAGAGAGACCCAGTACTTC	CASSSGTSRETQYF
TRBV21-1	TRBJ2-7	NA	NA	TGTGCCAGCAGCCCCAGGCGAGGGACTAGCGGGAGTAGGGACGAGCAGTACTTC	CASSPRRGTSGSRDEQYF
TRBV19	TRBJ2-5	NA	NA	TGTGCCAGTAGTACCCCCGGCGGGGACCAAGAGACCCAGTACTTC	CASSTPGGDQETQYF
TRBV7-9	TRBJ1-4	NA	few	TGTGCCAGCAGCTTAAGAGTGACAGATGAAAAACTGTTTTTT	CASSLRVTDEKLFF
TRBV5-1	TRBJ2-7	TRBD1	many	TGCGCCAGCAGCTTGGCCGAGACAGGGGCGGCCTCCTACGAGCAGTACTTC	CASSLAETGAASYEQYF
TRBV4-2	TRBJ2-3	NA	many	TGTGCCAGCAGTGGGCTAGCTCGCACAGATACGCAGTATTTT	CASSGLARTDTQYF
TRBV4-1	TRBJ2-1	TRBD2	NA	TGCGCCAGCAGCCAAGATAAACTAGCGGGATATGAGCAGTTCTTC	CASSQDKLAGYEQFF
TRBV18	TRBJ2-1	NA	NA	TGTGCCAGCTCACCACGGGAAAGCTCCTACAATGAGCAGTTCTTC	CASSPRESSYNEQFF
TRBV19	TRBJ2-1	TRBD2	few	TGTGCCAGTAGCACCCTAGCGGGATTATTCGATGAGCAGTTCTTC	CASSTLAGLFDEQFF
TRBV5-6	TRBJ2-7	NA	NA	TGTGCCAGCAGCTTCCGCTCCTACGAGCAGTACTTC	CASSFRSYEQYF
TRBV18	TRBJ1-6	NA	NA	TGTGCCAGCTCTGCGACCTTGAGGGAAATTGATTCACCCCTCCACTTT	CASSATLREIDSPLHF
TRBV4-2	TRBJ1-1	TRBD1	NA	TGTGCCAGCAGCCAAGGACAGGGTGATGGTGAAGCTTTCTTT	CASSQGQGDGEAFF
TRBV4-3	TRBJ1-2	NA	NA	TGCGCCAGCAGCTCCTACGAGGGCCTTGGCTACACCTTC	CASSSYEGLGYTF
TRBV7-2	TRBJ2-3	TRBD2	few	TGTGCCAGCAGACCAGCGGGGGGACTTAGCACAGATACGCAGTATTTT	CASRPAGGLSTDTQYF
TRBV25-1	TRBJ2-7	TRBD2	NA	TGTGCCAGCAGCCCCAGCGGAGGAAGGACTAGCTTCTACGAGCAGTACTTC	CASSPSGGRTSFYEQYF
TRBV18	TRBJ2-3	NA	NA	TGTGCCAGCTCACCACCCGATAGCCACACAGATACGCAGTATTTT	CASSPPDSHTDTQYF
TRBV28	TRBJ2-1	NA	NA	TGTGCCAGCAGTTTTCAGGGTGACTACTACAATGAGCAGTTCTTC	CASSFQGDYYNEQFF
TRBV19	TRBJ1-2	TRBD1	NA	TGTGCCAGTAGTATAAGTGGGACAGGAAACTATGGCTACACCTTC	CASSISGTGNYGYTF
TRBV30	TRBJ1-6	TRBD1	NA	TGTGCCCGTCGGACAGGGAGGAATTCACCCCTCCACTTT	CARRTGRNSPLHF
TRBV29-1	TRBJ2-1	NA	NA	TGCAGCGTTCGAGGAAGGCACAGAATCTACAATGAGCAGTTCTTC	CSVRGRHRIYNEQFF
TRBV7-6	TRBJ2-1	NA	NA	TGTGCCAGCAGCTTAGAGGACCGGCATGAGCAGTTCTTC	CASSLEDRHEQFF
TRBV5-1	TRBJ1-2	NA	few	TGCGCCAGCAGCCTAAGGGAAGCTAACTATGGCTACACCTTC	CASSLREANYGYTF
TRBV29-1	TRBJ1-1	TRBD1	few	TGCAGCGTTGGGGCAGGGGGCGCGGTAAAAGCTTTCTTT	CSVGAGGAVKAFF
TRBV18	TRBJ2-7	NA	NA	TGTGCCAGCTCACTCGACCGTATATCCCCCTACGAGCAGTACTTC	CASSLDRISPYEQYF